The T cell receptor beta chain described here comes from a study of follicular helper T cells after annual influenza vaccination. Study summary: Some donors were sampled over the 2013-2014, 2014-2015 and 2015-2016 vaccinations. Overall study findings and caveats: Recurrent ICOS+CD38+ cTfh clonotypes included tetramer and AIM influenza-specific ones.

This CDR3 has 14 amino acids. J gave up 4 bases and V 5 bases, and 8 bases lay outside the gene matches. Germline V gene lookup returns CDR1 MGHDK and CDR2 SYGVNS. The data were produced by immunoSEQ multiplex PCR, yet TCRdb's version contains in-frame clones alone and is incomplete. Of more than 10,000 clones in the sample, less than 80% were seen once. About this clone itself: The antigen is undetermined.

This receptor was taken from an adult who received the influenza vaccine. The genes are TRBV25-1 and TRBJ2-7; TRBD1 matches at 7 bases. Sample: CXCR5- memory CD4+ T cells sorted from blood, taken 6 weeks after influenza vaccination. The CDR3 spells CASSPRTGQYEQYF. CDR3 DNA sequence: TGTGCCAGCAGTCCCCGGACAGGCCAGTACGAGCAGTACTTC.